This TCR beta chain was obtained from a study of blood T cell dynamics during melanoma immunotherapy. Assay: immunoSEQ multiplex PCR; the TCRdb copy retains only in-frame clones and omits some. The sample has 15,000 to 20,000 clones, about 89% seen once. Sample time point: pre-treatment baseline. No patient had earlier systemic cancer treatment, concurrent immunosuppressants, or another active cancer. CDR1 is MNHEY, CDR2 SVGAGI, per germline. V dropped 7 bases and J dropped 4 bases, with 11 bases sitting between them. CDR3 length: 13 amino acids. This clone came up once. The source material was blood, sampled from a patient treated with checkpoint blockade. This clonotype originated in a human donor with melanoma. The rearrangement uses TRBV6-5 and TRBJ1-3; D call uncertain. The CDR3 here is CASTRLGGNTIYF. Written as DNA, the CDR3 is TGTGCCAGCACCCGCCTTGGGGGAAACACCATATATTTT.